This TCR beta chain derives from a study of T cells in localized non-small cell lung cancer. Points on this clone: The antigen remains unidentified.

Study results and caveats: It was uninvolved adjacent lung that showed the highest T cell clonality, exceeding tumor.

Trimming removed 5 bases from V and 4 bases from J, with 12 bases in between. This CDR3 is built from 14 residues. The germline V gene encodes CDR1 MNHNY and CDR2 SVGAGI (reference sequence). Data came from immunoSEQ multiplex PCR; TCRdb stores just in-frame clones and leaves some out. This sample has roughly 40,000 clones, with around 87% found just once. Sequencing used peripheral blood, obtained before any cancer treatment. The TCR originated in a man aged 18 to 50 with stage I lung adenocarcinoma. The chain links TRBV6-6 to TRBJ1-5, with D unclear. The CDR3 sequence: CASSPWALNQPQHF. The CDR3, as DNA: TGTGCCAGCAGTCCTTGGGCCCTAAATCAGCCCCAGCATTTT.